This entry is about one TCR beta chain. The source of the sample is a study of cytomegalovirus exposure and HLA in healthy donors. PCR was performed using 60 Vbeta and 13 Jbeta primers. Sequencing was performed with immunoSEQ multiplex PCR; in TCRdb, only in-frame clones are kept and a portion is missing. Here the sample spans around 86,000 clones, about three quarters being singletons. The CDR3 loop spans 13 amino acids. Germline CDR1 and CDR2: MDHEN and SYDVKM. The germline V and J ends were trimmed by 5 bases and 4 bases, with 12 bases remaining between them. V usage is TRBV28 and J usage is TRBJ2-7, with unresolved D. The sequence was obtained from a female donor in good health and CMV-seronegative. The specimen sequenced was PBMCs. The CDR3 loop reads CASSKNRPYEQYF. The CDR3 DNA sequence: TGTGCCAGCAGTAAGAACAGACCTTACGAGCAGTACTTC.